One sample yielded the 32 T cell receptor beta chains listed below, sequenced in a study of early T cells in non-severe SARS-CoV-2 infection. TCRdb called the 5' RACE reads again in MiXCR, with one record for every CDR3 protein. This table holds approximately 52,000 distinct CDR3 sequences, roughly 8% found once. The sequencing sample was made of whole blood. The receptors shown here come from an adult who was a healthcare worker with PCR-confirmed SARS-CoV-2 infection or an uninfected control (not recorded which).

The chain carries TRBV6-2 or TRBV6-3 and TRBJ2-5, with TRBD1 identical over 8 bases. CDR1 is MNHEY and CDR2 is SVGEGT in the germline V gene. The V gene end was trimmed by 0 bases and the J gene end by 5 bases; junction bases not matched to a gene: 8. This CDR3 spans 16 amino acids. The CDR3 region is CASSYSSDRVGETQYF. The CDR3 DNA follows: TGTGCCAGCAGTTACTCGTCGGACAGGGTGGGGGAGACCCAGTACTTC.

This clonotype has ten or more counts. This rearrangement joins TRBV5-4 to TRBJ2-2, with D possibly being TRBD1 (6 bases). The CDR3 is 15 amino acids. Germline CDR1 is SGHNT and CDR2 is YYREEE (reference sequence). V was clipped by 4 bases and J by 2 bases, with 12 bases between them. The CDR3 DNA is TGTGCCAGCAGCGCTGACAGGATAAACACCGGGGAGCTGTTTTTT. It is translated as CASSADRINTGELFF.

This clonotype was seen ten or more times. The CDR3, as DNA: TGTGCCAGCAGCCAAGTGGCCCGTGGGGAAGGGTCGAATGGCTACACCTTC. Amino acid sequence: CASSQVARGEGSNGYTF. The V gene is TRBV4-2, the J gene TRBJ1-2; no firm D call. The germline V and J ends were trimmed by 1 base and 6 bases, with 21 bases remaining between them. This CDR3 is built from 17 residues. The germline V gene has CDR1 LGHNA and CDR2 YNFKEQ.

This clonotype was recorded a few times. The chain is built from TRBV12-3 or TRBV12-4 and TRBJ1-5, with a weak D call TRBD1 (6 bases). The CDR3 extends over 14 amino acids. Between the trimmed V and J ends, which lost 7 bases and 6 bases, there was a span of 16 bases. The CDR3 here is CASKGGGGSQPQHF. The DNA of the CDR3 is TGTGCCAGCAAAGGAGGAGGGGGTAGTCAGCCCCAGCATTTT.

The V gene is TRBV7-3, the J gene TRBJ2-1, with 7 nucleotides matching TRBD2. The CDR3 runs 14 residues. Germline lookup yields CDR1 SGHTA and CDR2 FQGTGA. The V segment lost 6 bases and the J segment 1 base; nucleotides outside the gene matches: 3. The CDR3 region is CASSSGGSYNEQFF. The DNA for the CDR3 is TGTGCCAGCAGTTCGGGGGGATCCTACAATGAGCAGTTCTTC.

This clonotype showed up many times. The chain recombines TRBV11-2 with TRBJ2-1; 10 bases fit TRBD1. CDR1 is SGHAT, CDR2 FQNNGV, per germline. V lost 8 bases to trimming and J lost 5 bases; unmatched junction nucleotides: 9. CDR3 size: 15 residues. The CDR3 DNA follows: TGTGCCAGCTCCCTCCAGGGACAGGGGCACAATGAGCAGTTCTTC. The encoded protein is CASSLQGQGHNEQFF.

The chain joins TRBV4-1 to TRBJ2-1; tentatively, D is TRBD1 or TRBD2 (5 bases each). This CDR3 has 15 residues. In germline, CDR1 is MGHRA, CDR2 YSYEKL. Trimming pared 3 bases from V and 8 bases from J, leaving 17 bases between. This CDR3 reads CASSQPQLGVDEQFF. In DNA form, the CDR3 reads TGCGCCAGCAGCCAGCCCCAACTGGGGGTGGATGAGCAGTTCTTC.

This clonotype was seen many times. The chain has TRBV25-1 and TRBJ1-4; TRBD1 matches at 7 bases. V dropped 8 bases and J dropped 1; count of bases not matched to a gene: 4. This CDR3 is built from 14 residues. Per germline, CDR1 MGHDK and CDR2 SYGVNS. CDR3 sequence reads: CASGRTGTNEKLFF. The CDR3 DNA sequence: TGTGCCAGCGGGAGGACAGGAACTAATGAAAAACTGTTTTTT.

This clonotype was seen many times. J is TRBJ1-5 and V is TRBV6-1, with D perhaps matching TRBD1 (6 bases). Per the germline V gene, CDR1 is MNHNS and CDR2 is SASEGT. The CDR3 extends over 17 amino acids. V gave up 4 bases and J gave up 5 bases, with 21 bases separating them. The CDR3 sequence: CASSGEGGRGVDQPQHF. CDR3 nucleotide sequence: TGTGCCAGCAGTGGTGAAGGGGGAAGAGGGGTGGATCAGCCCCAGCATTTT.

J is TRBJ2-1 and V is TRBV20-1, with 9 positions matching TRBD2. Germline lookup yields CDR1 DFQATT and CDR2 SNEGSKA (reference sequence). V was clipped by 0 bases and J by 4 bases; unmatched bases: 16. This CDR3 is 19 amino acids long. CDR3 DNA: TGCAGTGCTAGAGATCTGTGGCTAGCGGGATTCGCGAAATACAATGAGCAGTTCTTC. This gives the protein CSARDLWLAGFAKYNEQFF.

This clonotype was counted many times. The genes are TRBV18 and TRBJ1-5; 9 bases fit TRBD1. Per the germline V gene, CDR1 is KGHSH and CDR2 is LQKENI. V shed 3 bases, J shed 6 bases, and the junction held 12 bases outside the gene matches. CDR3 length: 17 residues. CDR3 sequence: CASSPGQGRRLGQPQHF. Written as DNA, the CDR3 is TGTGCCAGCTCACCGGGACAGGGAAGGCGTTTGGGTCAGCCCCAGCATTTT.

The chain couples TRBV7-9 to TRBJ2-1; TRBD2 aligns across 9 bases. V lost 3 bases to trimming and J lost 5 bases; unmatched junction nucleotides: 5. Germline V CDR1 and CDR2: SEHNR, FQNEAQ (reference sequence). The CDR3 has 15 residues. The CDR3 bases are TGTGCCAGCAGCTTGATGACTAGCGGAAACAATGAGCAGTTCTTC. Amino acids: CASSLMTSGNNEQFF.

This clonotype appeared a few times. This chain connects TRBV5-1 to TRBJ2-2; TRBD2 is a possible D gene (6 bases). Trimming shortened V by 4 bases and J by 4 bases, and 14 bases separated the two germline ends. Germline V gives CDR1 SGHRS, CDR2 YFSETQ. The CDR3 is 15 amino acids. CDR3 nucleotide sequence: TGCGCCAGCAGCGGGGGGTTTCTACGCACCGGGGAGCTGTTTTTT. Translated, it gives CASSGGFLRTGELFF.

This clonotype was seen repeatedly, ten times or more. V usage is TRBV19 and J usage is TRBJ2-6, with D possibly being TRBD1 (6 bases). The germline CDR1 and CDR2 sequences are LNHDA and SQIVND (reference sequence). CDR3 length: 21 residues. Trimming stripped 0 bases from V and 0 bases from J, with 21 bases between. In DNA, the CDR3 is TGTGCCAGTAGTATAGATAGGGGCAGGGGATTTTTCCGCTCTGGGGCCAACGTCCTGACTTTC. Translation: CASSIDRGRGFFRSGANVLTF.

This clonotype was seen ten or more times. The chain carries TRBV7-9 and TRBJ2-1, with 10 nucleotides matching TRBD2. This CDR3 comprises 15 residues. Germline CDR1 is SEHNR and CDR2 is FQNEAQ (reference sequence). V lost 6 bases and J lost 6; bases outside the gene matches: 8. This chain's CDR3 is CASSPGTSATNEQFF. CDR3 DNA sequence: TGTGCCAGCAGTCCCGGGACTAGCGCGACCAATGAGCAGTTCTTC.

In DNA, the CDR3 is TGCGCCAGCAGCCAAGGGGAGAGACTGTTTTTT. This encodes CASSQGERLFF. This chain connects TRBV4-1 to TRBJ1-4; D is unresolved. The CDR3 has 11 residues. Germline assignment: CDR1 MGHRA and CDR2 YSYEKL. Trimming pared 1 base from V and 13 bases from J, leaving 7 bases between.

This clonotype was seen at least ten times. The chain employs TRBV29-1 and TRBJ2-3, with 10 bases aligning to TRBD2. After removal of 6 bases from V and 1 base from J, the junction contained 7 bases not matched to a gene. Germline-derived CDR1 and CDR2 are SQVTM and ANQGSEA. The CDR3 is 15 residues long. The CDR3 coding sequence is TGCAGCGTCCGCCCGGGGACTAGCGGCACAGATACGCAGTATTTT. It encodes CSVRPGTSGTDTQYF.

J is TRBJ2-7 and V is TRBV6-6; possible D gene TRBD1, 5 bases. V lost 2 bases and J lost 4, with 18 bases in between. The CDR3 covers 16 residues. CDR1 is MNHNY and CDR2 is SVGAGI in the germline V gene (reference sequence). The CDR3 is CASSYPGHLVRYEQYF. CDR3 in DNA: TGTGCCAGCAGTTACCCTGGACACCTAGTCAGATACGAGCAGTACTTC.

This clonotype was observed a few times. The chain recombines TRBV30 with TRBJ1-5; TRBD1 might be the D (5 bases). V shed 5 bases and J shed 11 bases, with 19 bases lying between them. This CDR3 contains 13 residues. The germline V gene has CDR1 GTSNPN and CDR2 SVGIG (reference sequence). DNA of the CDR3: TGTGCCTGGGGGGACCGGCGCTTTCGGTCCCAGCATTTT. Its protein product is CAWGDRRFRSQHF.

This clonotype was seen ten or more times. The rearrangement links TRBV27 to TRBJ2-7; 10 positions agree with TRBD2. CDR3 length: 15 residues. CDR1 is MNHEY, CDR2 SMNVEV, per germline (reference sequence). V shed 6 bases, J shed 1 base, and the junction held 6 bases outside the gene matches. The CDR3 DNA follows: TGTGCCAGCAGACTAGCGGGGTATCCTTCCTACGAGCAGTACTTC. Encoded protein: CASRLAGYPSYEQYF.

The table lists this clonotype with many counts. The chain employs TRBV11-2 and TRBJ2-7, with 10 bases lining up with TRBD1. The CDR3 has 16 amino acids. The J segment lost 2 bases and the V segment lost 0 bases, leaving 4 bases of the junction unmatched. CDR1 and CDR2 (germline): SGHAT, FQNNGV. The CDR3 bases are TGTGCCAGCAGCTTAGACCTGGGACAGGGGACCTACGAGCAGTACTTC. Its protein product is CASSLDLGQGTYEQYF.

The rearrangement joins TRBV6-1 to TRBJ1-5, with 10 nucleotides matching TRBD1. V gave up 3 bases and J gave up 6 bases; unmatched junction bases: 8. Germline CDR1 is MNHNS and CDR2 is SASEGT. The CDR3 has 16 residues. The CDR3 coding sequence is TGTGCCAGCAGTGACCGAGACAGGGGGCTGCGTCAGCCCCAGCATTTT. Translation: CASSDRDRGLRQPQHF.

This clonotype was seen many times. The rearrangement links TRBV9 to TRBJ2-2; D is undetermined. Germline V CDR1 and CDR2: SGDLS, YYNGEE. V lost 3 bases to trimming and J lost 0 bases, with 3 bases between them. This CDR3 contains 13 residues. CDR3 protein: CASSAANTGELFF. DNA of the CDR3: TGTGCCAGCAGCGCCGCGAACACCGGGGAGCTGTTTTTT.

This chain links TRBV10-3 with TRBJ2-7; TRBD2 aligns across 15 bases. The V gene's germline CDR1 is ENHRY and CDR2 SYGVKD. The junction had 4 bases not matched to a gene; V was cut back by 2 bases and J by 2 bases. CDR3 length: 17 residues. CDR3 DNA sequence: TGTGCCATCAGTGAGCCGGGACTAGCGGGAGGAACCTACGAGCAGTACTTC. Translated, it gives CAISEPGLAGGTYEQYF.

V usage is TRBV28 and J usage is TRBJ1-2; D is uncertain. There are 10 residues in the CDR3. Germline loops: CDR1 MDHEN, CDR2 SYDVKM. Deletions cut 10 bases from V and 2 bases from J, with 5 bases between. DNA of the CDR3: TGTGCCACCTTAAACTATGGCTACACCTTC. It specifies CATLNYGYTF.

This clonotype is labeled as medium-sized. The chain combines TRBV14 with TRBJ2-1, with D possibly TRBD1 on 6 matching bases. In germline, CDR1 is SGHDN, CDR2 FVKESK. This CDR3 has 16 amino acids. Trimming cost V 4 bases and J 7 bases, with 20 bases left between them. CDR3: CASSRSRAGATNEQFF. CDR3 nucleotide sequence: TGTGCCAGCAGCCGTTCCCGGGCAGGGGCCACAAATGAGCAGTTCTTC.

This clonotype was recorded at least ten times. J is TRBJ2-3 and V is TRBV13; TRBD1 agrees at 7 bases. Germline CDR1 reads PRHDT; CDR2 reads FYEKMQ (reference sequence). Losses at the gene ends were 2 bases for V and 4 bases for J; bases not matched to a gene: 0. The CDR3 extends over 13 amino acids. The CDR3, as DNA: TGTGCCAGCAGCTTACAGGGGGCAGATACGCAGTATTTT. Translation gives CASSLQGADTQYF.

This clonotype was recorded a few times. V is TRBV20-1 and J is TRBJ2-4; D might be TRBD2 (6 bases). V lost 0 bases and J 7 bases, leaving 10 bases between the germline ends. The germline V gene encodes CDR1 DFQATT and CDR2 SNEGSKA (reference sequence). The CDR3 covers 13 residues. In DNA form, the CDR3 reads TGCAGTGCTAGAGATCCGGGACTGAACATTCAGTACTTC. It is translated as CSARDPGLNIQYF.

This clonotype has only a few counts. The rearrangement uses TRBV7-2 and TRBJ2-1, with 12 bases aligning to TRBD2. J gave up 9 bases and V 4 bases, and 7 bases lay outside the gene matches. The CDR3 runs to 15 residues. Germline V CDR1 and CDR2: SGHTA, FQGNSA. The CDR3 DNA is TGTGCCAGCAGCTCCTCTAGCGGGGGGGCCTTTGAGCAGTTCTTC. It encodes CASSSSSGGAFEQFF.

The genes are TRBV20-1 and TRBJ1-2; D is uncertain. Trimming took off 0 bases at V and 5 bases at J, with 10 bases between the two ends. The germline V gene has CDR1 DFQATT and CDR2 SNEGSKA (reference sequence). This CDR3 has 13 amino acids. This chain's CDR3 is CSAREDGLYGYTF. The CDR3 nucleotides read TGCAGTGCTAGAGAAGACGGCTTATATGGCTACACCTTC.

This clonotype was recorded at least ten times. The chain carries TRBV7-2 and TRBJ2-2; D might be TRBD2 (5 bases). This CDR3 is 15 amino acids long. In germline, CDR1 is SGHTA, CDR2 FQGNSA. Trimming left V 4 bases short and J 6 bases short, with 15 bases between. Here the CDR3 DNA reads TGTGCCAGCAGCTACGAGCGGACTGGCGCCGGGGAGCTGTTTTTT. Translated: CASSYERTGAGELFF.

V usage is TRBV5-1 and J usage is TRBJ2-2, with D perhaps TRBD1 (6 bases). V was pared by 4 bases and J by 6 bases, with 13 bases between. The CDR3 consists of 14 residues. From germline, CDR1 is SGHRS and CDR2 YFSETQ. The chain's CDR3 is CASSPRPGAGELFF. The DNA for the CDR3 is TGCGCCAGCAGCCCGCGACCAGGGGCCGGGGAGCTGTTTTTT. The entire variable domain, with the rest obtained from reference TRBV5-1 and TRBJ2-2, is as follows: KAGVTQTPRYLIKTRGQQVTLSCSPISGHRSVSWYQQTPGQGLQFLFEYFSETQRNKGNFPGRFSGRQFSNSRSEMNVSTLELGDSALYLCASSPRPGAGELFFGEGSRLTVL.